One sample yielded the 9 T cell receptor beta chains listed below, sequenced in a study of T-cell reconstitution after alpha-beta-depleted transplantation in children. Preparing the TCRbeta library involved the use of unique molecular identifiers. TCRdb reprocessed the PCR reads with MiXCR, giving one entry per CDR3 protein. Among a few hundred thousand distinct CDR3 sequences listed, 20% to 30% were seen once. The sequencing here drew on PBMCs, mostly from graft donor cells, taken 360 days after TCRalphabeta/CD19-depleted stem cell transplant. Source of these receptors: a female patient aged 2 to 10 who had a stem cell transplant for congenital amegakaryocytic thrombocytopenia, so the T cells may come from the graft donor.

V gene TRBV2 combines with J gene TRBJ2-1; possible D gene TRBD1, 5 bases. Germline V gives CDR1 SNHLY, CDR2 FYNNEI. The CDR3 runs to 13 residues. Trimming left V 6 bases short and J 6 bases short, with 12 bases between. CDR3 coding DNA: TGTGCCAGCAGGAAACACCAGGGCAATGAGCAGTTCTTC. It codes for CASRKHQGNEQFF.

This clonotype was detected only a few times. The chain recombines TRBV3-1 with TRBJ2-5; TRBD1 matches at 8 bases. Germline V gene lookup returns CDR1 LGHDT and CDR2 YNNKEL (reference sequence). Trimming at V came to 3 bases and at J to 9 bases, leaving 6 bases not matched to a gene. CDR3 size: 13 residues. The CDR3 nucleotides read TGTGCCAGCAGCCAGGCCGGGACAGGCTCCCAGTACTTC. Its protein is CASSQAGTGSQYF.

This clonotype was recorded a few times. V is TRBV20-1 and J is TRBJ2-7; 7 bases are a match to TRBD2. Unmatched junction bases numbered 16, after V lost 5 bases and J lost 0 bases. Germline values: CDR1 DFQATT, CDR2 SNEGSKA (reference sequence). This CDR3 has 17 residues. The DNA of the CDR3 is TGCAGTGCTCCTAAAACTAGCGCTGTATGGATCTCCTACGAGCAGTACTTC. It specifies CSAPKTSAVWISYEQYF.

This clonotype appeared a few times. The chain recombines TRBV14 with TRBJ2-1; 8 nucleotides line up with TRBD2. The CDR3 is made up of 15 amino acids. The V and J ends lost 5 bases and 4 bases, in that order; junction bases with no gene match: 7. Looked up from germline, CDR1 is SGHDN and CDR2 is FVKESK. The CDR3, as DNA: TGTGCCAGCAGCTCCCTAGGCGGGAGGTACAATGAGCAGTTCTTC. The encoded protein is CASSSLGGRYNEQFF. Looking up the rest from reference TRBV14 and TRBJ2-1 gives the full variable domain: EAGVTQFPSHSVIEKGQTVTLRCDPISGHDNLYWYRRVMGKEIKFLLHFVKESKQDESGMPNNRFLAERTGGTYSTLKVQPAELEDSGVYFCASSSLGGRYNEQFFGPGTRLTVL.

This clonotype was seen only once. The CDR3 nucleotides read TGTGCCAGCAGTTTCTTGGGCCTAGCGGGGGCCAATGAGCAGTTCTTC. It translates to CASSFLGLAGANEQFF. J is TRBJ2-1 and V is TRBV12-3 or TRBV12-4, with 10 bases that match TRBD2. Trimming took 3 bases from V and 6 from J; bases not matched to a gene: 8. CDR3 length: 16 amino acids.

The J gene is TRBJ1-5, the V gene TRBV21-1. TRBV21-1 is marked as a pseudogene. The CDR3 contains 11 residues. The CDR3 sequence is CASSWLQPQHF. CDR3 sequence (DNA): TGTGCCAGCAGCTGGTTACAGCCCCAGCATTTT.

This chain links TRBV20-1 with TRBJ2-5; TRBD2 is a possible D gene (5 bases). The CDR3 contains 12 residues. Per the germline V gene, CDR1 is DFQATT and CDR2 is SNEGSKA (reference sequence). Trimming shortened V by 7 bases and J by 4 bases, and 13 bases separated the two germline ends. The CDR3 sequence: CSVQRDRETQYF. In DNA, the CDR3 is TGCAGTGTTCAGAGGGATCGAGAGACCCAGTACTTC.

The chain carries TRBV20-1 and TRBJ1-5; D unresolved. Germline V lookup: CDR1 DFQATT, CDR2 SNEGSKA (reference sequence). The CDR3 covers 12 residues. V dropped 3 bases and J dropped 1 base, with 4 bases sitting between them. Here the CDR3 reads CSASSSNQPQHF. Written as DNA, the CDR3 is TGCAGTGCTAGCTCAAGCAATCAGCCCCAGCATTTT.

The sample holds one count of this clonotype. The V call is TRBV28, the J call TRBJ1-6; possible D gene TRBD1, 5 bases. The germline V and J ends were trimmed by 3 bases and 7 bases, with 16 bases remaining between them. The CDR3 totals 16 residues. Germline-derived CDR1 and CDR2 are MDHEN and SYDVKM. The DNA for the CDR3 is TGTGCCAGCAGTTTGGGGGGTTTGGCGTTCAATTCACCCCTCCACTTT. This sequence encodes CASSLGGLAFNSPLHF.